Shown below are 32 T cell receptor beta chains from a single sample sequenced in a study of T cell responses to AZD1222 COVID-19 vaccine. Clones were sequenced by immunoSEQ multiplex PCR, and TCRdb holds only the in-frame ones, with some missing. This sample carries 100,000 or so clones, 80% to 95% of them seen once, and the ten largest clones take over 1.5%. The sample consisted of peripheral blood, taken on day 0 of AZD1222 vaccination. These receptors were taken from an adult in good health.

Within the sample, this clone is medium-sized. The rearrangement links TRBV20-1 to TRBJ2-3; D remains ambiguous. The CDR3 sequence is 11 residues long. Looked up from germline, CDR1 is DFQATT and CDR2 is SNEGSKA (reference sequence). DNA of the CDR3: TGCGGGTCTAGAAACACAGATACGCAGTATTTT. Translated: CGSRNTDTQYF.

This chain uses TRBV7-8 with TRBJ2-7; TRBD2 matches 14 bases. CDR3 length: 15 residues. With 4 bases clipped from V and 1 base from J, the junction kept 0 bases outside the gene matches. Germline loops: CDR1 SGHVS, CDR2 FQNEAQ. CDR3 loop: CASSWTSGGSYEQYF. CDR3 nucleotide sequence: TGTGCCAGCAGCTGGACTAGCGGGGGGTCCTACGAGCAGTACTTC.

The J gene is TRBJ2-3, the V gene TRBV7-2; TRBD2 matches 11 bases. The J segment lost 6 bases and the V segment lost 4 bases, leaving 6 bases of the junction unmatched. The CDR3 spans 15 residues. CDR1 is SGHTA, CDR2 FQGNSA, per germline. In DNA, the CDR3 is TGTGCCAGCAGCTCCAGACTAGCGGGATGGGATACGCAGTATTTT. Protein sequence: CASSSRLAGWDTQYF.

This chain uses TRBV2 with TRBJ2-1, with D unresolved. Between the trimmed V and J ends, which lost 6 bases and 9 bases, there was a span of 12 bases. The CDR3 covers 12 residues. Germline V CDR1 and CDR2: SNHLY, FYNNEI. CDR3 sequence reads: CASSLVLPEQFF. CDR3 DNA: TGTGCCAGCAGCCTGGTCCTACCTGAGCAGTTCTTC.

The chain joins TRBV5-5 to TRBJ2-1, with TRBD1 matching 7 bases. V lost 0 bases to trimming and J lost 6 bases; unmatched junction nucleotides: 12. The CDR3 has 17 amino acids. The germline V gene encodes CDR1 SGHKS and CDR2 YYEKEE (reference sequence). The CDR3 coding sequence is TGTGCCAGCAGCTTGGAGGGACAGAGTGGTCTCTCCAATGAGCAGTTCTTC. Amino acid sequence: CASSLEGQSGLSNEQFF.

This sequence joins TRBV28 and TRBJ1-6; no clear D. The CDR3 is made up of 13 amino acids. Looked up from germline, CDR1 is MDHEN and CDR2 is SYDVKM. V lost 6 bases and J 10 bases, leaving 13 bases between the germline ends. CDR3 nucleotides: TGTGCCAGCAGGCCCTCCAACAGATCACCCCTCCACTTT. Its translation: CASRPSNRSPLHF.

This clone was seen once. In nucleotides, the CDR3 is TGTGCCAGCAGTGAAGTTGACAGGGCCCAGCATTTT. This gives the protein CASSEVDRAQHF. The genes are TRBV6-1 and TRBJ1-5, with 7 bases identical to TRBD1. Trimming took 1 base from V and 11 from J; bases not matched to a gene: 2. CDR3 length: 12 residues. Germline V gives CDR1 MNHNS, CDR2 SASEGT.

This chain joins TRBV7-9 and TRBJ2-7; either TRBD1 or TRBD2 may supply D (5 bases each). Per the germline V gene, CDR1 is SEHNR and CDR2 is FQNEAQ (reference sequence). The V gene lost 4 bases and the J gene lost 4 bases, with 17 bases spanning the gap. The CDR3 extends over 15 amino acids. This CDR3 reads CASSWDGGKTYEQYF. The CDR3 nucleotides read TGTGCCAGCAGCTGGGATGGGGGTAAGACTTACGAGCAGTACTTC.

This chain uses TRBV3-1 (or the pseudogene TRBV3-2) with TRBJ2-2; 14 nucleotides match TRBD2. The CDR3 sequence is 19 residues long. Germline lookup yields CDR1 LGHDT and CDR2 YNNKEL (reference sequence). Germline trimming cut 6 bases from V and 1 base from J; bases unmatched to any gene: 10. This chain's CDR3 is CASSRLAGGSLLNTGELFF. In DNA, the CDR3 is TGTGCCAGCAGTAGACTAGCGGGAGGGTCCCTTCTGAACACCGGGGAGCTGTTTTTT.

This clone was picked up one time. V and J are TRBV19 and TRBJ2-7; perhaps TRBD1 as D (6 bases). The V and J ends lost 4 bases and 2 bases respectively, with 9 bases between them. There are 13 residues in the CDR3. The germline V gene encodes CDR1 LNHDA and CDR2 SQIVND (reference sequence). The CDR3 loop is CASSRDTPYEQYF. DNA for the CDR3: TGTGCCAGTAGTAGGGACACACCCTACGAGCAGTACTTC.

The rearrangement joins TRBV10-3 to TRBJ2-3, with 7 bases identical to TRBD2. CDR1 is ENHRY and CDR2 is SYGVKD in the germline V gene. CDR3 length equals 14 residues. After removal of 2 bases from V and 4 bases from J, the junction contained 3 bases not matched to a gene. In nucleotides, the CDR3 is TGTGCCATCAGTGAGGCGGGAGTAGCAGATACGCAGTATTTT. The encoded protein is CAISEAGVADTQYF.

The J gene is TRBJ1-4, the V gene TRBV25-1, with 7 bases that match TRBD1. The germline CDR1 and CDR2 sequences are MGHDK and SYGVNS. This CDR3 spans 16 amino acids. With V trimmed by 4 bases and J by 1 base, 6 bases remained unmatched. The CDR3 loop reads CASSVGGRGTNEKLFF. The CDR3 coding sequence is TGTGCCAGCAGTGTAGGGGGCAGAGGAACTAATGAAAAACTGTTTTTT. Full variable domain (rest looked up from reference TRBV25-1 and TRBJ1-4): EADIYQTPRYLVIGTGKKITLECSQTMGHDKMYWYQQDPGMELHLIHYSYGVNSTEKGDLSSESTVSRIRTEHFPLTLESARPSHTSQYLCASSVGGRGTNEKLFFGSGTQLSVL.

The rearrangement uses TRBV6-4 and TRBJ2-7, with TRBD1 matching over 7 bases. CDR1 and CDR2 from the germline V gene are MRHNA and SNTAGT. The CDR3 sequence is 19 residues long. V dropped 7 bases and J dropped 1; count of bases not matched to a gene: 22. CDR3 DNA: TGTGCCAGCACCACCCCCGTTTCAGGACAGGTCGAAAGGTCCTACGAGCAGTACTTC. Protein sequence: CASTTPVSGQVERSYEQYF.

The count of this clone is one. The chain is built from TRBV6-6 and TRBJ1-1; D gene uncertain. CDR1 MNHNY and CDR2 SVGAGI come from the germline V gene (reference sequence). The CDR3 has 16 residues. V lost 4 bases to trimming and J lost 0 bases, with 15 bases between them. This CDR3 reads CASSFDRPSLNTEAFF. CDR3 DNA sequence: TGTGCCAGCAGTTTCGATCGGCCATCCCTGAACACTGAAGCTTTCTTT.

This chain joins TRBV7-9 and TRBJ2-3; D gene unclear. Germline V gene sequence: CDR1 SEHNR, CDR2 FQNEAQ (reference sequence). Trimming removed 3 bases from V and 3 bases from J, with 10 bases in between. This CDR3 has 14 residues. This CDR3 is CASSFEGRTDTQYF. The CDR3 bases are TGTGCCAGCAGCTTCGAAGGTAGGACAGATACGCAGTATTTT.

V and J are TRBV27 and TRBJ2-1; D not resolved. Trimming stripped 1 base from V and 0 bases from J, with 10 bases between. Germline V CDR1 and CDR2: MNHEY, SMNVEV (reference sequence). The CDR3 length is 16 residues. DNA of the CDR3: TGTGCCAGCAGTTTATTGGCCGCTAGCTCCTACAATGAGCAGTTCTTC. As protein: CASSLLAASSYNEQFF.

The CDR3 loop is CASSPPGLWYGYTF. CDR3 bases: TGTGCCAGCAGCCCTCCTGGGTTATGGTATGGCTACACCTTC. The rearrangement joins TRBV9 to TRBJ1-2; the D is unclear. V lost 4 bases and J 5 bases, leaving 15 bases between the germline ends. The CDR3 is 14 residues long. Germline assignment: CDR1 SGDLS and CDR2 YYNGEE.

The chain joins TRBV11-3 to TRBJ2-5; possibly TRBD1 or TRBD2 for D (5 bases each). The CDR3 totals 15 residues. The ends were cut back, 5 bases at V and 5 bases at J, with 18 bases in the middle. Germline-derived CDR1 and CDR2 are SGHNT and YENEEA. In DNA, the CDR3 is TGTGCCAGCAGCCCGAGAGCCGGGACGGGGGAGACCCAGTACTTC. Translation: CASSPRAGTGETQYF.

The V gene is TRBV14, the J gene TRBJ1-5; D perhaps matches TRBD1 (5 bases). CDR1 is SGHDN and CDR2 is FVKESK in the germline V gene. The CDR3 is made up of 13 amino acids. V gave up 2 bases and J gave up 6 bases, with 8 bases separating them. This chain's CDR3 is CASSQWGGQPQHF. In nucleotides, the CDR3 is TGTGCCAGCAGCCAATGGGGGGGTCAGCCCCAGCATTTT.

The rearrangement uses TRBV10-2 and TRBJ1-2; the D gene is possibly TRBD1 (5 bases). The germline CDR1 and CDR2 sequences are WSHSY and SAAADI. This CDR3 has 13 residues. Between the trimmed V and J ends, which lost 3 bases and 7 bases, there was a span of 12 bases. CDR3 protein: CASSDREIGGYTF. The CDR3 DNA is TGCGCCAGCAGTGACAGGGAGATTGGTGGCTACACCTTC.

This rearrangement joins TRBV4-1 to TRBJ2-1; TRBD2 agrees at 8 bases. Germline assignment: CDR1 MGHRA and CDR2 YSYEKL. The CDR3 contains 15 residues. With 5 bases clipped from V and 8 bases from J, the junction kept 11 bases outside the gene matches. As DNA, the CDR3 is TGCGCCAGCAGCGCACCTTGGCGGGGGGTATATGAGCAGTTCTTC. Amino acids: CASSAPWRGVYEQFF.

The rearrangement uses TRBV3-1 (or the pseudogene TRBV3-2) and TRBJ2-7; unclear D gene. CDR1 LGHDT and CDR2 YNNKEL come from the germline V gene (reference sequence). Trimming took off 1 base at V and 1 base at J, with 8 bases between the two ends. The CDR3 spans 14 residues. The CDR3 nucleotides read TGTGCCAGCAGCCAAGGGCCCGGTTCCTACGAGCAGTACTTC. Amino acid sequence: CASSQGPGSYEQYF.

This CDR3 reads CASNDDDSSYGYTF. The CDR3 coding sequence is TGTGCCAGCAACGACGACGATTCTTCCTATGGCTACACCTTC. V and J are TRBV2 and TRBJ1-2; D is ambiguous. V was shortened by 7 bases and J by 4 bases, with 16 bases between the two germline ends. Germline CDR1 reads SNHLY; CDR2 reads FYNNEI. The CDR3 is 14 residues long.

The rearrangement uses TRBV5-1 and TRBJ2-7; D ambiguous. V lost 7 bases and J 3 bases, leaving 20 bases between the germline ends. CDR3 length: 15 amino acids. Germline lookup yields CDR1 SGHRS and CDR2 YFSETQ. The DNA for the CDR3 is TGCGCCAGCCGTATCACCTCCACGGGCAACTACGAGCAGTACTTC. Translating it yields CASRITSTGNYEQYF. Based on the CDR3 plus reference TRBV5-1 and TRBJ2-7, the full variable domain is KAGVTQTPRYLIKTRGQQVTLSCSPISGHRSVSWYQQTPGQGLQFLFEYFSETQRNKGNFPGRFSGRQFSNSRSEMNVSTLELGDSALYLCASRITSTGNYEQYFGPGTRLTVT.

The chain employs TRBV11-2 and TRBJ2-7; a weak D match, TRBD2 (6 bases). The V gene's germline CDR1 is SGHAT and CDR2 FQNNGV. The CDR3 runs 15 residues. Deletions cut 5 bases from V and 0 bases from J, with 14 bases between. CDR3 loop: CASSPRTTFSYEQYF. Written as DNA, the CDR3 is TGTGCCAGCAGCCCTCGGACTACTTTCTCCTACGAGCAGTACTTC.

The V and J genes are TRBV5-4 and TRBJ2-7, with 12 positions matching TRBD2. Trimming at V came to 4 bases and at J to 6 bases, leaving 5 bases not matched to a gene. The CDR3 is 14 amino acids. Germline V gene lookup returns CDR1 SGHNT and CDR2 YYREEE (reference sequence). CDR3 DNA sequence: TGTGCCAGCAGCCCCACTAGCGGGAGGCGCGAGCAGTACTTC. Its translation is CASSPTSGRREQYF.

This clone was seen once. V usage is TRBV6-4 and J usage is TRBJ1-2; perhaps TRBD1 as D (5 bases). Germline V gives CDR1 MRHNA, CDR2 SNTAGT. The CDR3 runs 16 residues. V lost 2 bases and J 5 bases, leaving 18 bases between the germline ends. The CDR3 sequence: CASSDGLSAGWYGYTF. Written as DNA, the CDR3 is TGTGCCAGCAGTGACGGGTTGTCGGCAGGGTGGTATGGCTACACCTTC.

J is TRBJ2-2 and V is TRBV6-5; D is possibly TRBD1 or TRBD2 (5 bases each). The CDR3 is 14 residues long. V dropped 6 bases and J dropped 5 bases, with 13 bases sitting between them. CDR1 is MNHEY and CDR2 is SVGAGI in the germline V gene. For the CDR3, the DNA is TGTGCCAGCAGGGCCTGGGGGTCGACCGGGGAGCTGTTTTTT. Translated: CASRAWGSTGELFF.

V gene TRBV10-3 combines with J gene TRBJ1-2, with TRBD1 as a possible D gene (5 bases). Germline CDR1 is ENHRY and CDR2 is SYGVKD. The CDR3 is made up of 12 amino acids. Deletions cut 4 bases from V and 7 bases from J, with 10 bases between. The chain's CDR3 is CAISVSGVGYTF. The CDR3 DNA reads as TGTGCCATCAGTGTGTCGGGGGTTGGCTACACCTTC.

This chain's CDR3 is CASSPRGPSPGELFF. CDR3 bases: TGTGCCAGCAGCCCGCGGGGGCCCTCCCCAGGGGAGCTGTTTTTT. The V and J genes are TRBV3-1 (or the pseudogene TRBV3-2) and TRBJ2-2, with D maybe TRBD2 (7 bases). The CDR3 has 15 amino acids. Germline values: CDR1 LGHDT, CDR2 YNNKEL (reference sequence). V lost 4 bases and J lost 8, with 17 bases in between.

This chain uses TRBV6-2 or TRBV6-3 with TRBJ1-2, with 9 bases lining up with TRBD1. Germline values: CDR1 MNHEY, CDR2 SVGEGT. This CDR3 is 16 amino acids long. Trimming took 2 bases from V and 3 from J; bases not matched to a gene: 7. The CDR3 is CASSYRTGGVDYGYTF. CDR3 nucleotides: TGTGCCAGCAGTTACCGTACAGGGGGCGTTGACTATGGCTACACCTTC.

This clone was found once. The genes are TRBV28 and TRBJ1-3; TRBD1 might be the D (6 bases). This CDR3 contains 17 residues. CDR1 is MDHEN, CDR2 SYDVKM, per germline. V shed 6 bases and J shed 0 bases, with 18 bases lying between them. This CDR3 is CASRGAERRASGNTIYF. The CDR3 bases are TGTGCCAGCAGGGGGGCGGAGAGGCGCGCCTCTGGAAACACCATATATTTT.